This T cell receptor beta chain was identified during a study of a mutant IDH1 vaccine in newly diagnosed glioma. About the study: Treated patients were about 60% male, about 38% female, mean age around 40 years. Most had both radiotherapy and temozolomide beforehand; others had only one.

Study conclusions and caveats: Variations in leading peripheral T cell clonotypes appeared to have no connection with pseudoprogression. Evidence of vaccine-induced immune responses was documented in less than 95% of patients.

This sample's time point: baseline, week 1 (first vaccination visit). The treatment is: pre-vaccination baseline after standard-of-care therapy. For this clone: Its cognate antigen is unknown.

Data came from immunoSEQ multiplex PCR; TCRdb stores just in-frame clones and leaves some out. Of roughly 41,000 clones listed, 60% to 80% are singletons. V lost 0 bases and J lost 4, with 13 bases in between. Looked up from germline, CDR1 is GTSNPN and CDR2 is SVGIG (reference sequence). The CDR3 is 15 amino acids. This clonotype originated in a middle-aged man with glioma. Some clones in this sample may be carry-over from other donors' samples. Sequencing was performed on PBMCs, taken from a glioma patient treated with radiotherapy, temozolomide or both. The chain recombines TRBV30 with TRBJ1-5, with D hard to call. The CDR3 nucleotides are TGTGCCTGGAGTGTACCGACGCCTAATAATCAGCCCCAGCATTTT. This encodes CAWSVPTPNNQPQHF.